A single sample gave rise to the 21 T cell receptor beta chains below, sequenced in a study of blood T cell repertoires in COVID-19. The data were produced by immunoSEQ multiplex PCR, yet TCRdb's version contains in-frame clones alone and is incomplete. The data hold hundreds of thousands of clones, with over 80% observed a single time. Input material: peripheral blood. The receptors were sampled from a woman aged 45-65 years with active or convalescent COVID-19.

The chain is built from TRBV6-5 and TRBJ2-3, with D possibly matching TRBD2 (7 bases). This CDR3 has 14 residues. The ends were cut back, 6 bases at V and 8 bases at J, with 18 bases in the middle. The germline V gene has CDR1 MNHEY and CDR2 SVGAGI. The CDR3 is CASRRGLAEPTQYF. CDR3 in DNA: TGTGCCAGCAGGCGGGGGCTAGCGGAGCCTACGCAGTATTTT.

This clone was picked up a small number of times. The chain carries TRBV19 and TRBJ2-1; maybe TRBD2 (6 bases). The V and J ends lost 5 bases and 9 bases respectively, with 20 bases between them. This CDR3 comprises 15 residues. Germline V lookup: CDR1 LNHDA, CDR2 SQIVND (reference sequence). The CDR3 here is CASSVTSKTSGEQFF. As DNA, the CDR3 is TGTGCCAGTAGTGTTACTAGCAAGACCTCCGGTGAGCAGTTCTTC.

CDR3 DNA: TGTGCCAGCAGCCTCAGGGGGTCATTTAACTATGGCTACACCTTC. Translated: CASSLRGSFNYGYTF. This chain joins TRBV28 and TRBJ1-2; TRBD1 matches at 7 bases. CDR3 size: 15 residues. In germline, CDR1 is MDHEN, CDR2 SYDVKM. V shed 6 bases and J 1 base; nucleotides not matched to a gene: 8.

This chain links TRBV6-1 with TRBJ2-7; the D is unclear. This CDR3 has 14 residues. The germline V and J ends were trimmed by 0 bases and 3 bases, with 9 bases remaining between them. The germline gives CDR1 MNHNS, CDR2 SASEGT. The CDR3 DNA reads as TGTGCCAGCAGTGAAGCGAACTCCTACTACGAGCAGTACTTC. Its translation is CASSEANSYYEQYF.

This sequence joins TRBV6-5 and TRBJ2-7; maybe TRBD1 (6 bases). V lost 4 bases, J lost 1 base, and 14 bases lay in between. Per germline, CDR1 MNHEY and CDR2 SVGAGI. The CDR3 runs to 15 residues. CDR3 amino acids: CASSFSGTLSYEQYF. The CDR3 DNA sequence: TGTGCCAGCAGTTTTTCCGGGACACTGTCCTACGAGCAGTACTTC.

This chain connects TRBV27 to TRBJ2-7, with D perhaps TRBD2 (5 bases). Germline values: CDR1 MNHEY, CDR2 SMNVEV (reference sequence). The CDR3 covers 13 residues. V was trimmed by 10 bases and J by 4 bases, leaving 17 bases between them. CDR3 in DNA: TGTGCCACCTCGGGGTTACCATCATACGAGCAGTACTTC. This encodes CATSGLPSYEQYF.

The rearrangement joins TRBV19 to TRBJ2-6; tentatively, D is TRBD1 (6 bases). Germline assignment: CDR1 LNHDA and CDR2 SQIVND (reference sequence). CDR3 length equals 18 residues. The V gene lost 0 bases and the J gene lost 2 bases, with 14 bases spanning the gap. The CDR3 DNA sequence: TGTGCCAGTAGTATAGATTACAGGGATTTGCCTGGGGCCAACGTCCTGACTTTC. It encodes CASSIDYRDLPGANVLTF.

This sequence joins TRBV5-1 and TRBJ2-7; D perhaps matches TRBD2 (6 bases). CDR1 SGHRS and CDR2 YFSETQ come from the germline V gene. The CDR3 length is 15 residues. V dropped 0 bases and J dropped 3 bases, with 13 bases sitting between them. The CDR3 DNA reads TGCGCCAGCAGCTTGGAAGCTAGCGAAAGCTACGAGCAGTACTTC. Its translation: CASSLEASESYEQYF.

V and J are TRBV5-1 and TRBJ1-6; 10 nucleotides match TRBD1. Per the germline V gene, CDR1 is SGHRS and CDR2 is YFSETQ. The junction had 4 bases not matched to a gene; V was cut back by 4 bases and J by 9 bases. The CDR3 totals 14 residues. The CDR3 loop reads CASSRGDRGSPLHF. The CDR3 DNA is TGCGCCAGCAGCCGGGGGGACAGGGGTTCACCCCTCCACTTT.

This clone was detected only once. The chain has TRBV3-1 (or the pseudogene TRBV3-2) and TRBJ2-2; D possibly corresponds to TRBD2 (5 bases). CDR1 LGHDT and CDR2 YNNKEL come from the germline V gene (reference sequence). Trimming removed 0 bases at V and 6 bases at J, with 8 bases between. CDR3 length: 14 amino acids. The CDR3 region is CASSQDRGSGELFF. The CDR3 DNA follows: TGTGCCAGCAGCCAAGATCGGGGATCCGGGGAGCTGTTTTTT.

CDR3 amino acids: CASSLGQYEQYF. CDR3 in DNA: TGTGCCAGCAGCTTGGGGCAGTACGAGCAGTACTTC. V gene TRBV5-8 combines with J gene TRBJ2-7; D is undetermined. V was pared by 0 bases and J by 4 bases, with 5 bases between. The CDR3 runs to 12 residues. The germline V gene encodes CDR1 SGHTS and CDR2 YDEGEE.

The chain uses TRBV28 and TRBJ2-1; 11 positions agree with TRBD2. Germline V gene lookup returns CDR1 MDHEN and CDR2 SYDVKM. V lost 5 bases to trimming and J lost 4 bases; unmatched junction nucleotides: 7. The CDR3 is 16 residues long. The CDR3 DNA reads TGTGCCAGCAGTCCTAGCGGGAGGCTATCGTACAATGAGCAGTTCTTC. The encoded protein is CASSPSGRLSYNEQFF.

With regard to this clone: The same CDR3 also results from other DNA sequences found in this sample. This rearrangement joins TRBV5-1 to TRBJ2-3, with D possibly TRBD2 on 5 matching bases. Germline lookup yields CDR1 SGHRS and CDR2 YFSETQ. V was pared by 0 bases and J by 3 bases, with 8 bases between. The CDR3 totals 14 residues. CDR3 DNA: TGCGCCAGCAGCTTGGGGGGAGTTACAGATACGCAGTATTTT. Protein: CASSLGGVTDTQYF.

This clone came up once. The chain has TRBV4-1 and TRBJ1-2; no clear D gene. V lost 1 base, J lost 14 bases, and 20 bases lay in between. The CDR3 totals 14 residues. CDR1 is MGHRA and CDR2 is YSYEKL in the germline V gene. CDR3 nucleotide sequence: TGCGCCAGCAGCCAAGGGGTGTGGATGAGGGCTAGGACCTTC. Translating it yields CASSQGVWMRARTF.

Concerning this clone itself: One base away lies a much larger clone, so this may be a sequencing read error. The chain couples TRBV7-9 to TRBJ1-1; 8 positions agree with TRBD1. Trimming took 3 bases from V and 1 from J; bases not matched to a gene: 1. The length of the CDR3 is 14 residues. CDR1 and CDR2 from the germline V gene are SEHNR and FQNEAQ (reference sequence). DNA of the CDR3: TGTGCCAGCAGCTTCGGACAGGGGAACACTGAAGCTTTCTTT. Amino acids: CASSFGQGNTEAFF.

This clone was seen many times. The chain couples TRBV28 to TRBJ1-6, with D maybe TRBD1 (6 bases). CDR1 MDHEN and CDR2 SYDVKM come from the germline V gene. Between the trimmed V and J ends, which lost 7 bases and 1 base, there was a span of 20 bases. The CDR3 runs 18 residues. This CDR3 reads CASTNGGLIVSYNSPLHF. CDR3 in DNA: TGTGCCAGCACCAACGGGGGGCTAATAGTATCCTATAATTCACCCCTCCACTTT.

The V and J genes are TRBV5-1 and TRBJ1-1; 8 positions match TRBD1. Germline V gene data show CDR1 as SGHRS and CDR2 as YFSETQ. V dropped 4 bases and J dropped 8; count of bases not matched to a gene: 10. This CDR3 contains 14 residues. CDR3 amino acids: CASSGRTGTSEAFF. In DNA form, the CDR3 reads TGCGCCAGCAGCGGCCGGACAGGGACGTCGGAAGCTTTCTTT.

The CDR3 region is CASRPTGGGETQYF. The CDR3 nucleotides read TGTGCCAGTAGACCAACGGGGGGAGGGGAGACCCAGTACTTC. The chain has TRBV19 and TRBJ2-5; 7 nucleotides align to TRBD2. Germline V gene data show CDR1 as LNHDA and CDR2 as SQIVND (reference sequence). V lost 6 bases, J lost 5 bases, and 9 bases stayed unmatched. The CDR3 is 14 amino acids.

The genes are TRBV5-1 and TRBJ1-1; no clear D. Germline V CDR1 and CDR2: SGHRS, YFSETQ. The CDR3 consists of 13 residues. The V and J ends lost 5 bases and 4 bases respectively, with 12 bases between them. The CDR3 DNA reads as TGCGCCAGCAGTACAGAAGCGGGCACTGAAGCTTTCTTT. Protein product: CASSTEAGTEAFF.

This clone was detected only once. The chain recombines TRBV28 with TRBJ1-2; possibly TRBD1 for D (5 bases). The CDR3 covers 14 residues. From germline, CDR1 is MDHEN and CDR2 SYDVKM. Between the trimmed V and J ends, which lost 5 bases and 4 bases, there was a span of 14 bases. CDR3 protein: CASSVPNDSYGYTF. CDR3 sequence (DNA): TGTGCCAGCAGTGTACCAAACGACAGCTATGGCTACACCTTC.

The CDR3 here is CASSIWAGQETQYF. In DNA, the CDR3 is TGTGCCAGTAGTATCTGGGCAGGCCAAGAGACCCAGTACTTC. The chain links TRBV19 to TRBJ2-5; D unresolved. Germline CDR1 reads LNHDA; CDR2 reads SQIVND (reference sequence). Trimming cost V 3 bases and J 1 base, with 9 bases left between them. The CDR3 contains 14 residues.